Detailed here is one T cell receptor beta chain. The sample belongs to a study of cytomegalovirus exposure and HLA in healthy donors. CDR1 and CDR2 from the germline V gene are MGHRA and YSYEKL. This CDR3 contains 16 residues. J gave up 6 bases and V 0 bases, and 5 bases lay outside the gene matches. The PCR made use of 60 Vbeta and 13 Jbeta primers. TCRdb's table, derived via immunoSEQ multiplex PCR, lists solely in-frame clones and lacks some. The sample holds over 150,000 clones, 77% seen once. This chain links TRBV4-1 with TRBJ2-7, with 13 bases matching TRBD2. Sequenced material: PBMCs. The clonotype originates from a woman aged 40 to 50 in good health and CMV-seropositive. CDR3 protein: CASSQEGGLAGVEQYF. CDR3 DNA sequence: TGCGCCAGCAGCCAAGAGGGAGGACTAGCGGGAGTCGAGCAGTACTTC.